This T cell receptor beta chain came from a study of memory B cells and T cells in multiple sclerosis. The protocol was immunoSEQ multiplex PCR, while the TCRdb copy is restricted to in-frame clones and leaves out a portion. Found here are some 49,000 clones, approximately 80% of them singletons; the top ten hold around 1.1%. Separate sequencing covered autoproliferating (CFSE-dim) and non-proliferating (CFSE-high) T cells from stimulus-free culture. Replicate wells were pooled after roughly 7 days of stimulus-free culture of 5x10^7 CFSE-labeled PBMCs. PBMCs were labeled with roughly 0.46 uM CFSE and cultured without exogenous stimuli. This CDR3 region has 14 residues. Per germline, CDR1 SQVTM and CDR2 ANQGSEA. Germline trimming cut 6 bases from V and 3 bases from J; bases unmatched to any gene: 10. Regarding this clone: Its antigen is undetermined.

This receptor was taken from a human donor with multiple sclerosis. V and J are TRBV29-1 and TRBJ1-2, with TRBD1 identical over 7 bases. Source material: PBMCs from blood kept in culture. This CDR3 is CSVPLGQVDYGYTF. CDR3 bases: TGCAGCGTCCCACTAGGACAGGTGGACTATGGCTACACCTTC.